The 5 T cell receptor beta chains reported below all come from one sample, sequenced in a study of T cells after yellow fever vaccination. In TCRdb, the 5' RACE reads were re-called with MiXCR into one record per CDR3 protein. The profile shows 340,000 or so distinct CDR3 sequences, under 15% of them singletons. Here the sequenced sample was CD4+ T cells sorted from PBMCs, taken 15 days after the yellow fever booster vaccination. The receptors shown here come from a man younger than 30 who received the YFV17D yellow fever vaccine.

This clonotype was seen many times. The chain links TRBV24-1 to TRBJ2-3; weak D call: TRBD1 (5 bases). The V end was cut by 5 bases, the J end by 3 bases, with 8 bases between. Looked up from germline, CDR1 is KGHDR and CDR2 is SFDVKD. This CDR3 is built from 13 residues. CDR3 region: CATSGQGTDTQYF. The DNA for the CDR3 is TGTGCCACCAGTGGCCAGGGAACAGATACGCAGTATTTT.

The rearrangement joins TRBV6-6 to TRBJ2-4; TRBD1 might be the D (6 bases). Germline V lookup: CDR1 MNHNY, CDR2 SVGAGI (reference sequence). The CDR3 loop spans 15 amino acids. V lost 5 bases and J 2 bases, leaving 13 bases between the germline ends. The CDR3 region has the DNA TGTGCCAGCAGTACACAGGGAAACCCCAAAAACATTCAGTACTTC. It specifies CASSTQGNPKNIQYF.

This clonotype has at least ten counts. V gene TRBV25-1 combines with J gene TRBJ2-1; possible D gene TRBD1, 6 bases. CDR3 length: 14 residues. The V end lost 5 bases, the J end lost 0 bases, and 8 bases lay between the germline ends. In germline, CDR1 is MGHDK, CDR2 SYGVNS. CDR3 nucleotides: TGTGCCAGCAGTTCGACAGGCTCCTACAATGAGCAGTTCTTC. Amino acid sequence: CASSSTGSYNEQFF.

This clonotype was detected only a few times. The gene calls are TRBV6-5 and TRBJ1-5; 8 bases are a match to TRBD1. The length of the CDR3 is 15 residues. Unmatched junction bases numbered 2, after V lost 0 bases and J lost 4 bases. Germline CDR1 MNHEY, CDR2 SVGAGI. CDR3 sequence: CASSYSNRGNQPQHF. DNA of the CDR3: TGTGCCAGCAGTTACTCGAACAGGGGGAATCAGCCCCAGCATTTT.

The chain has TRBV3-1 and TRBJ1-1, with no clear D. The V gene's germline CDR1 is LGHDT and CDR2 YNNKEL (reference sequence). Trimming removed 2 bases from V and 11 bases from J, with 9 bases in between. The CDR3 is 11 amino acids. The CDR3 coding sequence is TGTGCCAGCAGCCAATACGGAGAGGCTTTCTTT. It encodes CASSQYGEAFF.